Each of the 4 T cell receptor beta chains below was sequenced from the same sample in a study of a mutant IDH1 vaccine in newly diagnosed glioma. The assay was immunoSEQ multiplex PCR, and TCRdb's table has in-frame clones only and misses some. The top ten clones hold more than 5% of a sample with tens of thousands of clones, more than 80% of them seen once. Time point indicated: week 47, end of study. Doses comprised 300 ug of mutant IDH1 20-mer peptide each, plus topical imiquimod. Their cognate antigens are unknown. The specimen was PBMCs, collected from a glioma patient whose treatment included an IDH1 peptide vaccine. The receptors here all came from a middle-aged man with glioma.

The gene calls are TRBV19 and TRBJ2-5; a possible D gene is TRBD2 (6 bases). The tail of the sequence fits TRBJ2-7 better, so the J call may be wrong. CDR1 is LNHDA, CDR2 SQIVND, per germline (reference sequence). CDR3 length: 14 residues. CDR3 loop: CASSITGGTYEQYF. CDR3 bases: TGTGCCAGTAGTATCACCGGGGGTACCTACGAGCAGTACTTC.

The V call is TRBV2, the J call TRBJ2-7, with D perhaps TRBD1 (5 bases). CDR3 length equals 14 residues. From germline, CDR1 is SNHLY and CDR2 FYNNEI. V lost 6 bases and J lost 2, with 14 bases in between. DNA for the CDR3: TGTGCCAGCAGCCACCAGGGATTTCCCTACGAGCAGTACTTC. Translated: CASSHQGFPYEQYF.

V gene TRBV10-3 combines with J gene TRBJ2-2, with 13 bases lining up with TRBD2. Germline trimming cut 8 bases from V and 1 base from J; bases unmatched to any gene: 4. This CDR3 is 16 amino acids long. From germline, CDR1 is ENHRY and CDR2 SYGVKD. In nucleotides, the CDR3 is TGTGCCATCGGAGGGACTAGCGGGATGAACACCGGGGAGCTGTTTTTT. As protein: CAIGGTSGMNTGELFF.

The genes are TRBV6-6 and TRBJ1-5, with D tentatively TRBD1 (5 bases). The CDR3 consists of 13 residues. Germline values: CDR1 MNHNY, CDR2 SVGAGI (reference sequence). Deletions cut 10 bases from V and 2 bases from J, with 12 bases between. CDR3 sequence: CATTGGRNQPQHF. The DNA for the CDR3 is TGTGCCACTACGGGGGGACGCAATCAGCCCCAGCATTTT.